The 24 T cell receptor beta chains listed next were all sequenced from one sample in a study of glioma-infiltrating T cells after dendritic cell vaccination. Documented time point: after dendritic cell vaccination, including at tumor progression/relapse. The method was immunoSEQ multiplex PCR; TCRdb's version includes in-frame clones alone and lacks a portion of them. The profile shows roughly 100,000 clones, about 90% of them singletons. The starting material was blood, obtained after dendritic cell vaccination. These receptors originate from a human donor with glioblastoma.

V and J are TRBV30 and TRBJ2-1; D may be TRBD2 (5 bases). This CDR3 region has 14 residues. The germline gives CDR1 GTSNPN, CDR2 SVGIG (reference sequence). Deletions cut 2 bases from V and 5 bases from J, with 13 bases between. The CDR3 region is CAWSRTSPHNEQFF. The CDR3 nucleotides read TGTGCCTGGAGTCGTACTAGTCCCCACAATGAGCAGTTCTTC.

This clone has just a few counts. The CDR3 bases are TGTGCCAGCAGCCCCCAGAGGTCGGCAGATACGCAGTATTTT. Protein: CASSPQRSADTQYF. The gene calls are TRBV7-3 and TRBJ2-3; unclear D gene. V lost 5 bases and J lost 4, with 13 bases in between. Germline V gives CDR1 SGHTA, CDR2 FQGTGA. The CDR3 sequence is 14 residues long. The full variable domain, with the rest looked up from reference TRBV7-3 and TRBJ2-3, is GAGVSQTPSNKVTEKGKYVELRCDPISGHTALYWYRQSLGQGPEFLIYFQGTGAADDSGLPNDRFFAVRPEGSVSTLKIQRTERGDSAVYLCASSPQRSADTQYFGPGTRLTVL.

The chain links TRBV9 to TRBJ2-7; 9 bases fit TRBD1. V shed 5 bases, J shed 2 bases, and the junction held 8 bases outside the gene matches. CDR1 is SGDLS and CDR2 is YYNGEE in the germline V gene. The CDR3 extends over 15 amino acids. CDR3 sequence: CASSRQDRGAYEQYF. CDR3 DNA sequence: TGTGCCAGCAGTAGGCAGGACAGGGGCGCCTACGAGCAGTACTTC.

V and J are TRBV5-1 and TRBJ2-1; D possibly corresponds to TRBD2 (5 bases). This CDR3 is built from 14 residues. With 4 bases removed from V and 1 base from J, the gap between germline ends came to 9 bases. Per germline, CDR1 SGHRS and CDR2 YFSETQ. This CDR3 reads CASSLRESYNEQFF. The CDR3 nucleotides are TGCGCCAGCAGCCTAAGGGAGTCCTACAATGAGCAGTTCTTC.

The gene calls are TRBV29-1 and TRBJ1-5; 7 bases align to TRBD1. J was trimmed by 2 bases and V by 7 bases; bases with no gene match: 5. The germline V gene encodes CDR1 SQVTM and CDR2 ANQGSEA. The CDR3 consists of 13 residues. The CDR3 DNA reads TGCAGCGCAAGGGGGCATGGCAATCAGCCCCAGCATTTT. Translating it yields CSARGHGNQPQHF.

There are a few counts of this clone. The chain recombines TRBV7-8 with TRBJ1-1, with 8 bases lining up with TRBD1. The CDR3 is made up of 15 amino acids. The trim removed 5 bases at V and 1 base at J, leaving 6 bases unmatched. CDR1 is SGHVS and CDR2 is FQNEAQ in the germline V gene. CDR3 sequence (DNA): TGTGCCAGCAGCCCGGGGGACAGGAGGAACACTGAAGCTTTCTTT. It codes for CASSPGDRRNTEAFF.

This chain uses TRBV25-1 with TRBJ2-5, with 7 nucleotides matching TRBD2. Germline V gives CDR1 MGHDK, CDR2 SYGVNS. There are 15 residues in the CDR3. With V trimmed by 0 bases and J by 4 bases, 5 bases remained unmatched. The CDR3 bases are TGTGCCAGCAGTGAATATATGGGGACTATAGAGACCCAGTACTTC. It encodes CASSEYMGTIETQYF.

This chain links TRBV9 with TRBJ2-6; TRBD2 is a possible D gene (6 bases). The germline gives CDR1 SGDLS, CDR2 YYNGEE. The CDR3 sequence is 16 residues long. The V gene lost 4 bases and the J gene lost 0 bases, with 11 bases spanning the gap. CDR3 bases: TGTGCCAGCAGCCCTCTGACTAGCTCTGGGGCCAACGTCCTGACTTTC. Protein product: CASSPLTSSGANVLTF.

This clone was seen more than once but under ten times. Other nucleotide sequences in the sample specify the same CDR3. V gene TRBV5-1 combines with J gene TRBJ2-1; TRBD2 matches at 16 bases. V shed 4 bases and J 4 bases; nucleotides not matched to a gene: 5. CDR1 and CDR2 (germline): SGHRS, YFSETQ. This CDR3 is built from 17 residues. The CDR3 loop is CASSPGLAGGFYNEQFF. CDR3 in DNA: TGCGCCAGCAGCCCGGGACTAGCGGGGGGGTTTTACAATGAGCAGTTCTTC. The variable domain in full, with the rest retrieved from reference TRBV5-1 and TRBJ2-1, is KAGVTQTPRYLIKTRGQQVTLSCSPISGHRSVSWYQQTPGQGLQFLFEYFSETQRNKGNFPGRFSGRQFSNSRSEMNVSTLELGDSALYLCASSPGLAGGFYNEQFFGPGTRLTVL.

This chain joins TRBV15 and TRBJ1-2; 10 bases map to TRBD1. The ends lost 4 bases at V and 6 bases at J; junction bases unmatched: 5. The CDR3 extends over 14 amino acids. Germline CDR1 reads LNHNV; CDR2 reads YYDKDF (reference sequence). The CDR3 DNA is TGTGCCACCAGCACTTTAGGACAGGGGGATGGCTACACCTTC. Its translation is CATSTLGQGDGYTF. Looking up the rest from reference TRBV15 and TRBJ1-2 gives the full variable domain: DAMVIQNPRYQVTQFGKPVTLSCSQTLNHNVMYWYQQKSSQAPKLLFHYYDKDFNNEADTPDNFQSRRPNTSFCFLDIRSPGLGDTAMYLCATSTLGQGDGYTFGSGTRLTVV.

The J gene is TRBJ1-1, the V gene TRBV7-8; possibly TRBD1 for D (5 bases). The V and J ends lost 7 bases and 3 bases respectively, with 21 bases between them. Germline CDR1 is SGHVS and CDR2 is FQNEAQ. The CDR3 is 16 residues long. CDR3 amino acids: CASTDTRRGEDTEAFF. As DNA, the CDR3 is TGTGCCAGCACCGATACGAGGCGGGGGGAAGACACTGAAGCTTTCTTT.

The chain combines TRBV7-2 with TRBJ2-7; TRBD2 matches at 8 bases. The V gene end was trimmed by 2 bases and the J gene end by 1 base; junction bases not matched to a gene: 1. The length of the CDR3 is 14 residues. Germline lookup yields CDR1 SGHTA and CDR2 FQGNSA. The CDR3 spells CASSLTSGSYEQYF. For the CDR3, the DNA is TGTGCCAGCAGCTTAACTAGCGGATCCTACGAGCAGTACTTC.

The chain combines TRBV2 with TRBJ2-1; the match to TRBD2 covers 8 bases. The V gene's germline CDR1 is SNHLY and CDR2 FYNNEI. V shed 7 bases and J 1 base; nucleotides not matched to a gene: 9. This CDR3 has 16 residues. This CDR3 is CASTASGLRSYNEQFF. As DNA, the CDR3 is TGTGCCAGCACAGCTAGCGGGCTAAGGTCCTACAATGAGCAGTTCTTC. Supplemented by reference TRBV2 and TRBJ2-1, the full variable domain reads EPEVTQTPSHQVTQMGQEVILRCVPISNHLYFYWYRQILGQKVEFLVSFYNNEISEKSEIFDDQFSVERPDGSNFTLKIRSTKLEDSAMYFCASTASGLRSYNEQFFGPGTRLTVL.

The chain uses TRBV7-9 and TRBJ2-7; TRBD2 might be the D (6 bases). From germline, CDR1 is SEHNR and CDR2 FQNEAQ (reference sequence). This CDR3 has 14 residues. Trimming cost V 5 bases and J 2 bases, with 13 bases left between them. The CDR3 loop reads CASSPGTLTYEQYF. CDR3 DNA sequence: TGTGCCAGCAGCCCCGGGACTTTGACCTACGAGCAGTACTTC.

This sequence joins TRBV29-1 and TRBJ1-1, with D tentatively TRBD1 (6 bases). Trimming took off 6 bases at V and 4 bases at J, with 18 bases between the two ends. Germline V gene lookup returns CDR1 SQVTM and CDR2 ANQGSEA. The CDR3 is made up of 14 amino acids. In nucleotides, the CDR3 is TGCAGCGTCGTCCAACAGGGATTTGCCACTGAAGCTTTCTTT. This translates into CSVVQQGFATEAFF.

The gene calls are TRBV30 and TRBJ1-3; D is unresolved. This CDR3 spans 12 amino acids. The V and J ends lost 2 bases and 7 bases respectively, with 9 bases between them. Germline values: CDR1 GTSNPN, CDR2 SVGIG (reference sequence). The CDR3 region has the DNA TGTGCCTGGAGTACCGGAGAGAACACCATATATTTT. This gives the protein CAWSTGENTIYF.

This clone was observed a handful of times. The chain recombines TRBV15 with TRBJ2-3; 7 bases fit TRBD1. With 6 bases clipped from V and 0 bases from J, the junction kept 6 bases outside the gene matches. The CDR3 spans 15 residues. CDR1 is LNHNV, CDR2 YYDKDF, per germline (reference sequence). This chain's CDR3 is CATSSTGRSTDTQYF. CDR3 nucleotides: TGTGCCACCAGTTCGACAGGGCGAAGCACAGATACGCAGTATTTT. Drawing the rest from reference TRBV15 and TRBJ2-3, the complete variable domain is DAMVIQNPRYQVTQFGKPVTLSCSQTLNHNVMYWYQQKSSQAPKLLFHYYDKDFNNEADTPDNFQSRRPNTSFCFLDIRSPGLGDTAMYLCATSSTGRSTDTQYFGPGTRLTVL.

This chain joins TRBV7-3 and TRBJ1-1; D possibly corresponds to TRBD1 (5 bases). The V end was cut by 5 bases, the J end by 2 bases, with 9 bases between. The length of the CDR3 is 13 residues. Germline V gives CDR1 SGHTA, CDR2 FQGTGA. The CDR3 loop reads CASSPRGNTEAFF. The DNA for the CDR3 is TGTGCCAGCAGCCCAAGGGGTAACACTGAAGCTTTCTTT.

The chain carries TRBV9 and TRBJ1-4, with D maybe TRBD1 (5 bases). This CDR3 region has 14 residues. The germline V gene has CDR1 SGDLS and CDR2 YYNGEE. V dropped 7 bases and J dropped 4 bases, with 14 bases sitting between them. The CDR3 sequence is CASARRGHNEKLFF. Here the CDR3 DNA reads TGTGCCAGCGCACGGAGGGGCCATAATGAAAAACTGTTTTTT.

This chain links TRBV5-1 with TRBJ1-5; perhaps TRBD1 as D (5 bases). There are 16 residues in the CDR3. Trimming took 1 base from V and 0 from J, leaving 11 bases between them. Germline V gives CDR1 SGHRS, CDR2 YFSETQ. Here the CDR3 DNA reads TGCGCCAGCAGCTTGTTCGTCAGGGATAGCAATCAGCCCCAGCATTTT. Its translation is CASSLFVRDSNQPQHF.

The rearrangement joins TRBV4-2 to TRBJ2-3; D is perhaps TRBD1 (8 bases). This CDR3 is built from 18 residues. V was pared by 4 bases and J by 2 bases, with 22 bases between. CDR1 is LGHNA and CDR2 is YNFKEQ in the germline V gene. DNA of the CDR3: TGTGCCAGCAGCCGGCCGGGGGGACAGGCCAAACTCACAGATACGCAGTATTTT. Its protein is CASSRPGGQAKLTDTQYF.

The V call is TRBV7-9, the J call TRBJ2-1; TRBD1 might be the D (5 bases). The V and J ends lost 5 bases and 5 bases respectively, with 13 bases between them. The CDR3 consists of 14 residues. Germline V gene lookup returns CDR1 SEHNR and CDR2 FQNEAQ (reference sequence). The CDR3 sequence is CASSTQGSDNEQFF. Written as DNA, the CDR3 is TGTGCCAGCAGCACCCAGGGTTCAGACAATGAGCAGTTCTTC.

The rearrangement links TRBV4-1 to TRBJ2-3; 8 bases fit TRBD1. Looked up from germline, CDR1 is MGHRA and CDR2 is YSYEKL. This CDR3 is 18 amino acids long. V was pared by 0 bases and J by 1 base, with 9 bases of the junction left unmatched. The CDR3 DNA is TGCGCCAGCAGCCAAGATCCGGACAGGGTGGTTGGCACAGATACGCAGTATTTT. Translated, it gives CASSQDPDRVVGTDTQYF.

This clone has a handful of counts. The V and J genes are TRBV6-1 and TRBJ1-1; TRBD1 matches 10 bases. After removal of 2 bases from V and 10 bases from J, the junction contained 13 bases not matched to a gene. The CDR3 has 16 amino acids. Germline-derived CDR1 and CDR2 are MNHNS and SASEGT. As DNA, the CDR3 is TGTGCCAGCAGTGAAACACCGGACAGGGGGACAAAACTAGCTTTCTTT. It encodes CASSETPDRGTKLAFF.